This record looks at one T cell receptor (beta chain) sequence and its context. What it recognizes is unknown. The sample is drawn from a study of shared clonotypes between healthy human individuals. Study observations and caveats: Naive subsets generally had larger estimated richness than memory subsets.

Some clones are missing from TCRdb's copy, which holds only in-frame ones; the method was immunoSEQ multiplex PCR. Among hundreds of thousands of clones listed, around 93% were seen once. Trimming cost V 6 bases and J 4 bases, with 10 bases left between them. The CDR3 consists of 12 residues. Germline V lookup: CDR1 WSHSY, CDR2 SAAADI. Terminally differentiated effector memory CD45RA+ cells were excluded by CCR7 positive selection of CD45RO-negative cells. The clonotype originates from a man aged 25 to 40 in good health. The material sequenced was naive CD8+ T cells sorted from blood. The rearrangement uses TRBV10-2 and TRBJ2-7; TRBD1 is a possible D gene (5 bases). CDR3 region: CASRDDRYEQYF. CDR3 nucleotides: TGCGCCAGCAGGGACGACAGATACGAGCAGTACTTC.